This is a list of T cell receptor beta chains from one sample in a study of beta chain features in type 1 diabetes. This table comes from immunoSEQ multiplex PCR, and its TCRdb copy is limited to in-frame clones, with some not included. The sample lists 250,000 to 300,000 clones, approximately 8% occurring once. The sample comprised central memory CD4+ T cells from blood. All receptors derive from a woman aged 18-30 years in good health. Both conserved end residues are part of each CDR3. Each record gives: clone size, V gene, D gene, J gene, CDR3 DNA, CDR3 protein. The D gene is left open where the match is weak. Size is omitted from some rows. Given values are once, few, many or a class for expanded clones.

few	TRBV30	.	TRBJ1-1	TGTGCCTGGGGACAAGGGCAGTTGATCACTGAAGCTTTCTTT	CAWGQGQLITEAFF
few	TRBV6-5	TRBD1	TRBJ2-7	TGTGCCAGCAGTTACCTTAGGACAGGGAATACTGTGGAGCAGTACTTC	CASSYLRTGNTVEQYF
.	TRBV30	TRBD1	TRBJ1-4	TGTGCCTGGAGCTCGTCAGGGGGTGAAAAACTGTTTTTT	CAWSSSGGEKLFF
.	TRBV30	.	TRBJ2-1	TGTGCCTGGAGTGTAAGGTGGAATGAGCAGTTCTTC	CAWSVRWNEQFF
.	TRBV9	.	TRBJ1-1	TGTGCCAGCAGCGTAGACGAAGCGGGGAAGAACACTGAAGCTTTCTTT	CASSVDEAGKNTEAFF
many	TRBV7-9	.	TRBJ2-3	TGTGCCAGCAGCCCGATCCGGGGAGATACGCAGTATTTT	CASSPIRGDTQYF
many	TRBV11-3	.	TRBJ2-1	TGTGCCAGCAGCTTCAGGGGCGAGCAGTTCTTC	CASSFRGEQFF
many	TRBV7-2	TRBD1	TRBJ2-6	TGTGCCAGCAGCAATACGGGACAGGTCGCCTCTGGGGCCAACGTCCTGACTTTC	CASSNTGQVASGANVLTF
few	TRBV5-1	TRBD1	TRBJ2-7	TGCGCCAGCAGCTTGGATTTCGGAGGACAGGAATACTACGAGCAGTACTTC	CASSLDFGGQEYYEQYF
few	TRBV7-6	.	TRBJ2-5	TGTGCCAGCAGCTTAAATGTGGTAGGCGAGACCCAGTACTTC	CASSLNVVGETQYF
.	TRBV28	.	TRBJ1-4	TGTGCCAGCATCCCCGGGGGCGGGGTTCCGCCTAATGAAAAACTGTTTTTT	CASIPGGGVPPNEKLFF
few	TRBV6-5	TRBD1	TRBJ1-5	TGTGCCAGCTCGGACAGGAAGGGTCAGCCCCAGCATTTT	CASSDRKGQPQHF
few	TRBV28	TRBD1	TRBJ2-1	TGTGCCAGCAGTTTAGGGGACAGGGGTAAGCAGTTCTTC	CASSLGDRGKQFF
few	TRBV4-2	TRBD1	TRBJ2-2	TGTGCCAGCAGCCAACCAGGGGGCGAGGGTGCCGGGGAGCTGTTTTTT	CASSQPGGEGAGELFF
.	TRBV27	.	TRBJ1-5	TGTGCCACCAGAAAGACAGACAATCAGCCCCAGCATTTT	CATRKTDNQPQHF
few	TRBV27	.	TRBJ2-3	TGTGCCAGCAGTCCCCCTCTGGGGGTTCGCGGCACAGATACGCAGTATTTT	CASSPPLGVRGTDTQYF
few	TRBV4-1	.	TRBJ1-2	TGCGCCAGCAGCCACCCCGGTCGGGGGGATGGCTACACCTTC	CASSHPGRGDGYTF
.	TRBV9	.	TRBJ1-1	TGTGCCAGCAGCGTAGAATCACGGACTGAAGCTTTCTTT	CASSVESRTEAFF
.	TRBV15	.	TRBJ1-2	TGTGCCACCAGCAGAGATGCAGGTATCTATGGCTACACCTTC	CATSRDAGIYGYTF
many	TRBV7-9	.	TRBJ1-1	TGTGCCAGTACCAGGGTTTCTGGGACTGAAGCTTTCTTT	CASTRVSGTEAFF
few	TRBV4-1	.	TRBJ2-1	TGCGCCAGCAGCCAAAAACTCCGGGACTCTAACAATGAGCAGTTCTTC	CASSQKLRDSNNEQFF
many	TRBV2	.	TRBJ1-5	TGTGCCAGCAGCCCCACAGGGAATCAGCCCCAGCATTTT	CASSPTGNQPQHF
.	TRBV7-2	.	TRBJ2-5	TGTGCCAGCAGCTTTAAGGCCGCCGAGACCCAGTACTTC	CASSFKAAETQYF
many	TRBV7-9	.	TRBJ2-1	TGTGCCAGCAGCTTCTCCGGACAGTACAATGAGCAGTTCTTC	CASSFSGQYNEQFF
.	TRBV7-2	TRBD2	TRBJ2-1	TGTGCCAGCAGCGCGTATAGCGGGAGGGGGATTGAGCAGTTCTTC	CASSAYSGRGIEQFF
many	TRBV30	.	TRBJ1-2	TGTGCCTGGCAACCCGGGACATACTATGGCTACACCTTC	CAWQPGTYYGYTF
few	TRBV5-1	.	TRBJ1-6	TGCGCCAGCAGCTGGAGGGTTGACTCACCCCTCCACTTT	CASSWRVDSPLHF
few	TRBV20-1	.	TRBJ1-2	TGCAGTGCTATTTACCTGCTGGGCTACACCTTC	CSAIYLLGYTF
few	TRBV2	.	TRBJ2-1	TGTGCCAGCAGAGCGGGCCGATTAGAGCAGTTCTTC	CASRAGRLEQFF
.	TRBV4-1	.	TRBJ1-5	TGCGCCAGCAGCCAAGGAGTCGTGGGCAGCGTTCTGGCCCAGCATTTT	CASSQGVVGSVLAQHF
.	TRBV18	TRBD1	TRBJ2-7	TGTGCCAGCTCACCTGGGACAGGGGGGTACGAGCAGTACTTC	CASSPGTGGYEQYF